These 21 T cell receptor beta chains were sequenced from one sample in a study of cytomegalovirus exposure and HLA in healthy donors. Profiling relied on immunoSEQ multiplex PCR, and the TCRdb table lists in-frame clones only, not all of them. The table records approximately 140,000 clones, 84% of them present only once. Sequenced material: PBMCs. The receptors stem from a woman in her 30s in good health and CMV-seronegative.

The V call is TRBV6-5, the J call TRBJ1-1, with TRBD1 as a possible D gene (5 bases). This CDR3 comprises 16 residues. Per germline, CDR1 MNHEY and CDR2 SVGAGI. V was clipped by 0 bases and J by 5 bases, with 16 bases between them. The CDR3 DNA reads as TGTGCCAGCAGTTACTCGAAAGGGTATGGGGGGACTGAAGCTTTCTTT. Translated, it gives CASSYSKGYGGTEAFF.

As to this clone: At one boundary the junction diverges from the germline segment, which might be a read error. The V and J genes are TRBV7-7 and TRBJ2-3; 10 bases are a match to TRBD2. Germline loops: CDR1 SSHAT, CDR2 FNYEAQ (reference sequence). The CDR3 consists of 14 residues. The CDR3 region has the DNA TGTGCTAGCAGCTCTAGCGGGGGCTCAGATACGCAGTATTTT. Translation: CASSSSGGSDTQYF. The full variable domain, with the rest looked up from reference TRBV7-7 and TRBJ2-3, is GAGVSQSPRYKVTKRGQDVTLRCDPISSHATLYWYQQALGQGPEFLTYFNYEAQPDKSGLPSDRFSAERPEGSISTLTIQRTEQRDSAMYRCASSSSGGSDTQYFGPGTRLTVL.

This rearrangement joins TRBV27 to TRBJ1-2; D uncertain. The CDR3 extends over 16 amino acids. Germline lookup yields CDR1 MNHEY and CDR2 SMNVEV (reference sequence). Trimming pared 5 bases from V and 4 bases from J, leaving 20 bases between. The CDR3, as DNA: TGTGCCAGCAGTCTCCGGGGTGCCGCAGCCCTCTATGGCTACACCTTC. Amino acid sequence: CASSLRGAAALYGYTF.

This clone was counted once. The chain carries TRBV15 and TRBJ1-6; 7 bases map to TRBD1. Germline CDR1 LNHNV, CDR2 YYDKDF (reference sequence). CDR3 length equals 16 residues. V was clipped by 4 bases and J by 4 bases; unmatched bases: 7. The CDR3 DNA follows: TGTGCCACCAGCAAGGGGGACAGTGCTTATAATTCACCCCTCCACTTT. It is translated as CATSKGDSAYNSPLHF.

The J gene is TRBJ2-3, the V gene TRBV7-6; 10 nucleotides align to TRBD2. Looked up from germline, CDR1 is SGHVS and CDR2 is FNYEAQ. After removal of 5 bases from V and 0 bases from J, the junction contained 5 bases not matched to a gene. This CDR3 contains 16 residues. The CDR3 sequence is CASSPSGGLSTDTQYF. The CDR3 region has the DNA TGTGCCAGCAGCCCTAGCGGGGGCCTTAGCACAGATACGCAGTATTTT.

With respect to this clone: Other DNA sequences from this sample encode an identical CDR3 as well. The gene calls are TRBV6-5 and TRBJ1-3, with D perhaps TRBD1 (5 bases). The ends were cut back, 6 bases at V and 1 base at J, with 7 bases in the middle. This CDR3 comprises 13 residues. The V gene's germline CDR1 is MNHEY and CDR2 SVGAGI. CDR3 in DNA: TGTGCCAGCAGGCAGGGATCTGGAAACACCATATATTTT. This translates into CASRQGSGNTIYF.

J is TRBJ2-7 and V is TRBV5-1; D unclear. Germline V gives CDR1 SGHRS, CDR2 YFSETQ. V was clipped by 0 bases and J by 0 bases, with 10 bases between them. This CDR3 is 15 amino acids long. The CDR3 sequence: CASSLAPVSSYEQYF. In nucleotides, the CDR3 is TGCGCCAGCAGCTTGGCTCCCGTTTCCTCCTACGAGCAGTACTTC.

The chain combines TRBV28 with TRBJ2-3, with 7 positions matching TRBD2. The length of the CDR3 is 14 residues. After removal of 3 bases from V and 1 base from J, the junction contained 1 base not matched to a gene. Per the germline V gene, CDR1 is MDHEN and CDR2 is SYDVKM. CDR3: CASSFLAGTDTQYF. The CDR3 nucleotides read TGTGCCAGCAGTTTTCTAGCGGGCACAGATACGCAGTATTTT.

V is TRBV7-6 and J is TRBJ1-6; no reliable D call. CDR1 is SGHVS and CDR2 is FNYEAQ in the germline V gene. The CDR3 has 15 residues. V lost 5 bases and J 8 bases, leaving 16 bases between the germline ends. For the CDR3, the DNA is TGTGCCAGCAGCCCCGGGGAGGGATTATATTCACCCCTCCACTTT. Residues: CASSPGEGLYSPLHF.

The chain links TRBV2 to TRBJ2-3; TRBD2 agrees at 9 bases. The V gene end was trimmed by 7 bases and the J gene end by 2 bases; junction bases not matched to a gene: 10. CDR3 length: 16 amino acids. Germline assignment: CDR1 SNHLY and CDR2 FYNNEI. CDR3 DNA sequence: TGTGCCAGCACCTTACTAGCGGGCCCTAACACAGATACGCAGTATTTT. Amino acid sequence: CASTLLAGPNTDTQYF.

This sequence joins TRBV13 and TRBJ1-2; D gene unclear. V was clipped by 2 bases and J by 8 bases, with 21 bases between them. Per the germline V gene, CDR1 is PRHDT and CDR2 is FYEKMQ (reference sequence). CDR3 size: 16 residues. The DNA for the CDR3 is TGTGCCAGCAGCTTATTGGCCCCGCGGATACTTAAGGGCTACACCTTC. Translating gives CASSLLAPRILKGYTF.

The chain uses TRBV6-6 and TRBJ2-2, with D perhaps TRBD1 (6 bases). The V gene lost 2 bases and the J gene lost 5 bases, with 9 bases spanning the gap. The CDR3 loop spans 14 amino acids. Germline V gene lookup returns CDR1 MNHNY and CDR2 SVGAGI (reference sequence). The CDR3 region is CASSYQRGTGELFF. For the CDR3, the DNA is TGTGCCAGCAGTTACCAGAGGGGGACCGGGGAGCTGTTTTTT.

The CDR3 protein is CAWSQKETQYF. In nucleotides, the CDR3 is TGTGCCTGGAGTCAAAAAGAGACCCAGTACTTC. This sequence joins TRBV30 and TRBJ2-5; D gene ambiguous. CDR1 is GTSNPN and CDR2 is SVGIG in the germline V gene (reference sequence). Trimming pared 2 bases from V and 3 bases from J, leaving 4 bases between. The CDR3 is 11 residues long.

V usage is TRBV6-1 and J usage is TRBJ2-7, with 9 bases fitting TRBD1. Germline CDR1 and CDR2: MNHNS and SASEGT. V lost 5 bases to trimming and J lost 0 bases; unmatched junction nucleotides: 8. The CDR3 is 16 residues long. Here the CDR3 reads CASSKGQGKSSYEQYF. CDR3 sequence (DNA): TGTGCCAGCAGTAAAGGACAGGGGAAGAGCTCCTACGAGCAGTACTTC.

Here the CDR3 reads CASSLWGSSSGANVLTF. In DNA, the CDR3 is TGTGCCAGCAGCTTATGGGGCAGCTCCTCTGGGGCCAACGTCCTGACTTTC. The gene calls are TRBV11-2 and TRBJ2-6, with a possible D match to TRBD1 (5 bases). Germline-derived CDR1 and CDR2 are SGHAT and FQNNGV. V was cut by 2 bases and J by 0 bases, with 11 bases left in between. This CDR3 is 17 amino acids long.

V gene TRBV2 combines with J gene TRBJ2-1; TRBD2 aligns across 11 bases. The CDR3 contains 18 residues. Germline V CDR1 and CDR2: SNHLY, FYNNEI. The ends lost 2 bases at V and 8 bases at J; junction bases unmatched: 14. CDR3 sequence (DNA): TGTGCCAGCAGTGAAATCGGTAGCGGGGGGGCCGGGTTTTATGAGCAGTTCTTC. Its translation: CASSEIGSGGAGFYEQFF.

The chain has TRBV18 and TRBJ2-2; D perhaps matches TRBD2 (5 bases). Germline loops: CDR1 KGHSH, CDR2 LQKENI. The CDR3 contains 15 residues. Between the trimmed V and J ends, which lost 3 bases and 5 bases, there was a span of 13 bases. The CDR3 region has the DNA TGTGCCAGCTCACCGAGTTCCGGGAAGACCGGGGAGCTGTTTTTT. Its translation is CASSPSSGKTGELFF.

V usage is TRBV30 and J usage is TRBJ1-5; D gene ambiguous. V was shortened by 0 bases and J by 0 bases, with 15 bases between the two germline ends. The CDR3 is 17 amino acids. Germline CDR1 GTSNPN, CDR2 SVGIG (reference sequence). In DNA, the CDR3 is TGTGCCTGGAGTGTTTATCGGACTGATTATAGCAATCAGCCCCAGCATTTT. Translated: CAWSVYRTDYSNQPQHF.

This clone was seen only once. The J gene is TRBJ2-5, the V gene TRBV9; D may be TRBD1 (6 bases). The V gene's germline CDR1 is SGDLS and CDR2 YYNGEE. This CDR3 is 15 amino acids long. V was shortened by 0 bases and J by 4 bases, with 13 bases between the two germline ends. In DNA, the CDR3 is TGTGCCAGCAGCGTAGGCAACAGGGAAGGAGAGACCCAGTACTTC. It codes for CASSVGNREGETQYF. The whole variable domain, remainder taken from reference TRBV9 and TRBJ2-5, is DSGVTQTPKHLITATGQRVTLRCSPRSGDLSVYWYQQSLDQGLQFLIQYYNGEERAKGNILERFSAQQFPDLHSELNLSSLELGDSALYFCASSVGNREGETQYFGPGTRLLVL.

This clone was seen only a few times. This chain uses TRBV19 with TRBJ2-1, with TRBD2 matching 7 bases. The V segment lost 1 base and the J segment 5 bases; nucleotides outside the gene matches: 5. CDR3 length: 15 amino acids. Germline assignment: CDR1 LNHDA and CDR2 SQIVND (reference sequence). The DNA of the CDR3 is TGTGCCAGTAGTATAGGTGGGAGGGCGAACAATGAGCAGTTCTTC. It codes for CASSIGGRANNEQFF.

This chain connects TRBV4-1 to TRBJ1-4, with TRBD1 matching over 7 bases. Trimming removed 4 bases from V and 7 bases from J; junction bases left unmatched: 6. The CDR3 runs 14 residues. The germline gives CDR1 MGHRA, CDR2 YSYEKL. The CDR3 region is CASSPMDRSEKLFF. CDR3 DNA sequence: TGCGCCAGCAGCCCAATGGACAGGAGTGAAAAACTGTTTTTT.